Sequencing of this T cell receptor beta chain was carried out in a study of T cells in Graves' hyperthyroidism and ophthalmopathy. The source material, RNA transcripts, was used to amplify TCR beta CDR3 regions. HTBI primers were used for first-round RT-PCR of the TCR CDR3. Using its own MiXCR run on the multiplex PCR reads, TCRdb lists one record per CDR3 protein. The repertoire holds 550,000 to 850,000 distinct CDR3 sequences, approximately 19% seen once, with roughly a sixth in the top ten. Hyperthyroidism, newly diagnosed and lasting under 2 months, affected patients aged 18 to 65. The blood specimen was taken at initial hyperthyroidism diagnosis, before any ophthalmopathy symptoms. Looked up from germline, CDR1 is MNHEY and CDR2 is SMNVEV (reference sequence). The CDR3 is 15 residues long. Notes on this clonotype: An end of the junction does not agree with germline; a read error may underlie this.

The sample was blood. V usage is TRBV27 and J usage is TRBJ1-2; D perhaps matches TRBD1 (6 bases). This clonotype was obtained from a woman aged 45-59 years with Graves' hyperthyroidism that later progressed to Graves' ophthalmopathy. The CDR3 DNA reads as TGTGCCAGCAGTTTATCCCCTACAGGGTTGGGTGGCTCCACCTTC. Translation gives CASSLSPTGLGGSTF.